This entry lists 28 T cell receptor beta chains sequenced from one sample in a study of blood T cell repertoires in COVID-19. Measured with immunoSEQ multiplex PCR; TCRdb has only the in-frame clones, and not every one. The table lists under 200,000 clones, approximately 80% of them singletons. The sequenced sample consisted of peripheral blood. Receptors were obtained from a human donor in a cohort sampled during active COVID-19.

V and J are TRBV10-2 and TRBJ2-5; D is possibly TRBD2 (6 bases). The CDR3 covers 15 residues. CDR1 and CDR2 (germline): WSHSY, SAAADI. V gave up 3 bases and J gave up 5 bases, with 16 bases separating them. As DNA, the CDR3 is TGCGCCAGCAGTGACACGTATCGGGGGTGGGAGACCCAGTACTTC. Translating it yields CASSDTYRGWETQYF.

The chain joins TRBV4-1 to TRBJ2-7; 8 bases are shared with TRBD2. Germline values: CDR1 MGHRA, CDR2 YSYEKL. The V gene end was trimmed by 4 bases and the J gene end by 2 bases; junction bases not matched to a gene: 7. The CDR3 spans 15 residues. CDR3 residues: CASSPSGGATYEQYF. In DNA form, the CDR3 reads TGCGCCAGCAGCCCGAGCGGGGGAGCAACCTACGAGCAGTACTTC.

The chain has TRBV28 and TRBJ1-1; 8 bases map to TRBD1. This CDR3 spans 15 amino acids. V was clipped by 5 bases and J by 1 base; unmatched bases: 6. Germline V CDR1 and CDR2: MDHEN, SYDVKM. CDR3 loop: CASSPHGQGNTEAFF. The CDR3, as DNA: TGTGCCAGCAGTCCCCACGGACAGGGGAACACTGAAGCTTTCTTT.

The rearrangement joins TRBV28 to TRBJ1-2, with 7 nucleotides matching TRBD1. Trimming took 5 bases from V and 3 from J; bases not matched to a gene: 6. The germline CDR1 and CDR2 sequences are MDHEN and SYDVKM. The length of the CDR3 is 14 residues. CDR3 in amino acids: CASSLYQGDYGYTF. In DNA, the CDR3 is TGTGCCAGCAGTCTCTATCAGGGGGACTATGGCTACACCTTC.

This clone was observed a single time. DNA of the CDR3: TGTGCCAGCAGGAAGACAGAGCAGGGCCTAGAGCCCCAGCATTTT. This encodes CASRKTEQGLEPQHF. The chain links TRBV6-6 to TRBJ1-5, with D possibly matching TRBD1 (5 bases). Germline CDR1 MNHNY, CDR2 SVGAGI (reference sequence). Trimming removed 6 bases at V and 8 bases at J, with 20 bases between. The CDR3 length is 15 residues.

CDR3 protein: CASSQGQGRRYEQYF. CDR3 in DNA: TGTGCCAGCAGCCAAGGTCAGGGGCGTAGGTACGAGCAGTACTTC. The chain has TRBV3-1 (or the pseudogene TRBV3-2) and TRBJ2-7, with D possibly being TRBD1 (6 bases). V lost 1 base, J lost 4 bases, and 14 bases lay in between. Germline V CDR1 and CDR2: LGHDT, YNNKEL (reference sequence). The CDR3 covers 15 residues.

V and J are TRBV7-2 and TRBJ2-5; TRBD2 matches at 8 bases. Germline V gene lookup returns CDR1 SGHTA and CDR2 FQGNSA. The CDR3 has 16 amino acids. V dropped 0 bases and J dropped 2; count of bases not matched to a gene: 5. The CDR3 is CASSLAAGRGQETQYF. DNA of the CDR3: TGTGCCAGCAGCTTAGCCGCCGGGAGGGGGCAAGAGACCCAGTACTTC.

The CDR3 region has the DNA TGTGCCAGCAGCTTAGATTCGGGCCGACAGGGGGCGAGCTATGGCTACACCTTC. Translation gives CASSLDSGRQGASYGYTF. The rearrangement joins TRBV7-2 to TRBJ1-2; 10 nucleotides agree with TRBD1. V gave up 1 base and J gave up 4 bases; unmatched junction bases: 12. This CDR3 spans 18 amino acids. Germline V CDR1 and CDR2: SGHTA, FQGNSA.

The CDR3 sequence is CASSWGTGSNQPQHF. CDR3 in DNA: TGTGCCAGCAGCTGGGGGACAGGCAGCAATCAGCCCCAGCATTTT. The chain joins TRBV7-9 to TRBJ1-5, with 8 bases fitting TRBD1. The CDR3 has 15 amino acids. Germline V gives CDR1 SEHNR, CDR2 FQNEAQ (reference sequence). Unmatched junction bases numbered 3, after V lost 4 bases and J lost 1 base.

The CDR3 coding sequence is TGTGCCAGCAGCCCGTCCCGGGACAGGGTTCAAGAGACCCAGTACTTC. It yields the protein CASSPSRDRVQETQYF. V and J are TRBV5-4 and TRBJ2-5, with TRBD1 matching 9 bases. Germline values: CDR1 SGHNT, CDR2 YYREEE (reference sequence). V lost 4 bases and J lost 2; bases outside the gene matches: 9. This CDR3 contains 16 residues.

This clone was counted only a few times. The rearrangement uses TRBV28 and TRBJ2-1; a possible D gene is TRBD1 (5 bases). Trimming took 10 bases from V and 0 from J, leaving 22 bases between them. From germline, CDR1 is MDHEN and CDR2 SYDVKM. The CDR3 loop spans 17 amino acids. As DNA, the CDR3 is TGTGCCACCGATTCCCGTAGGGGAAAGGGCTCCTACAATGAGCAGTTCTTC. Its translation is CATDSRRGKGSYNEQFF.

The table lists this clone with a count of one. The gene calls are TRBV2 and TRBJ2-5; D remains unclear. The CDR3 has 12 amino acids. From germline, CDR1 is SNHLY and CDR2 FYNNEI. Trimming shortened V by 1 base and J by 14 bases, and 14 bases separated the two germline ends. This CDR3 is CASSEGLAEPYF. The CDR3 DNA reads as TGTGCCAGCAGTGAAGGCTTGGCGGAGCCTTACTTC. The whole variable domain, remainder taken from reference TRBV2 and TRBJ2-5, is EPEVTQTPSHQVTQMGQEVILRCVPISNHLYFYWYRQILGQKVEFLVSFYNNEISEKSEIFDDQFSVERPDGSNFTLKIRSTKLEDSAMYFCASSEGLAEPYFGPGTRLLVL.

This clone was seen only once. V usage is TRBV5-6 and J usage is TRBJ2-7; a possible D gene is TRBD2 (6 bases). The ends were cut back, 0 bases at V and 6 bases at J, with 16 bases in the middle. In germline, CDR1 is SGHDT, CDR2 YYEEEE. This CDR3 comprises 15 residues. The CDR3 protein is CASSLAPAGGREQYF. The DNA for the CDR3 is TGTGCCAGCAGCTTGGCACCAGCGGGCGGTCGCGAGCAGTACTTC. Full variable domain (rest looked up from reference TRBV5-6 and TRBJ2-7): DAGVTQSPTHLIKTRGQQVTLRCSPKSGHDTVSWYQQALGQGPQFIFQYYEEEERQRGNFPDRFSGHQFPNYSSELNVNALLLGDSALYLCASSLAPAGGREQYFGPGTRLTVT.

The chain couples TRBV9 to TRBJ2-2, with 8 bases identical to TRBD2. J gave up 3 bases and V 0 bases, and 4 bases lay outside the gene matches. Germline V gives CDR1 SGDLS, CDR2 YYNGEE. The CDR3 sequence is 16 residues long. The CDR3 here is CASSVGAGGDTGELFF. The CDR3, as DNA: TGTGCCAGCAGCGTAGGGGCGGGAGGTGACACCGGGGAGCTGTTTTTT.

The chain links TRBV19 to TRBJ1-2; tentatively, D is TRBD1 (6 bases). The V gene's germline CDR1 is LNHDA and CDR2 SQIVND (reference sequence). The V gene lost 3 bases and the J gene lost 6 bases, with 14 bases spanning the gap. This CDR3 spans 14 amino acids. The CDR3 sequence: CASSIKTGSDGYTF. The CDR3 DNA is TGTGCCAGTAGTATTAAGACAGGCTCCGATGGCTACACCTTC. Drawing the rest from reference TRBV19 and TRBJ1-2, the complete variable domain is DGGITQSPKYLFRKEGQNVTLSCEQNLNHDAMYWYRQDPGQGLRLIYYSQIVNDFQKGDIAEGYSVSREKKESFPLTVTSAQKNPTAFYLCASSIKTGSDGYTFGSGTRLTVV.

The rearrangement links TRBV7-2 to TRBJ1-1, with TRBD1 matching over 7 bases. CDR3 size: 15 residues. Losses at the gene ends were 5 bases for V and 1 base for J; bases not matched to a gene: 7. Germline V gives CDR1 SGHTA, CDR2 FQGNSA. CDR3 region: CASSALTGANTEAFF. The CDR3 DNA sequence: TGTGCCAGCAGCGCCTTAACAGGGGCGAACACTGAAGCTTTCTTT.

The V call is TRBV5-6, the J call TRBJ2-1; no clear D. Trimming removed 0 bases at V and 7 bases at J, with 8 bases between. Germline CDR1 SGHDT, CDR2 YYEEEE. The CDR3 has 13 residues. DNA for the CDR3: TGTGCCAGCAGCTTGGGTCGCCAGAATGAGCAGTTCTTC. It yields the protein CASSLGRQNEQFF.

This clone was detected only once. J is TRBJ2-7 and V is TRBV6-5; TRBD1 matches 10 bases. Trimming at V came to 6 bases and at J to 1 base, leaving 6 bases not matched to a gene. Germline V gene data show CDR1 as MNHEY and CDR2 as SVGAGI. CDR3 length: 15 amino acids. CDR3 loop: CASRRGTGESYEQYF. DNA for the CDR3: TGTGCCAGCAGGCGCGGGACAGGGGAATCCTACGAGCAGTACTTC.

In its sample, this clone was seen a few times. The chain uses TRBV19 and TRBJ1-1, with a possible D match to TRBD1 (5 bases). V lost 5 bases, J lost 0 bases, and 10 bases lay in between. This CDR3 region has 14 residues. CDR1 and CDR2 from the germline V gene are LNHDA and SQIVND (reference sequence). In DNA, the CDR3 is TGTGCCAGTAGTTTGGGGGGTTTGAACACTGAAGCTTTCTTT. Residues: CASSLGGLNTEAFF.

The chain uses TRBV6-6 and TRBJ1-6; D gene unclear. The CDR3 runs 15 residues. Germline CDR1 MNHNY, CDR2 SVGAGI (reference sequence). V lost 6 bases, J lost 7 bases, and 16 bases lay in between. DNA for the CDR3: TGTGCCAGCAGGCCTACGGAGGCCGCGAATTCACCCCTCCACTTT. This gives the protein CASRPTEAANSPLHF.

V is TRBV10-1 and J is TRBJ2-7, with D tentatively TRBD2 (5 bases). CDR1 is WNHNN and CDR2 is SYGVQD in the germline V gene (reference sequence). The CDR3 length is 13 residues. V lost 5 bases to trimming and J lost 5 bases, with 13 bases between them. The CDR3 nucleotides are TGCGCCAGCAGTAAAGGGCTCGGGGACGAGCAGTACTTC. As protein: CASSKGLGDEQYF.

CDR3 bases: TGTGCCAGCAGTTACGAACAGGGGCTTGGCACAGATACGCAGTATTTT. It specifies CASSYEQGLGTDTQYF. The chain links TRBV6-5 to TRBJ2-3; 7 bases match TRBD1. The V segment lost 2 bases and the J segment 1 base; nucleotides outside the gene matches: 6. The CDR3 is 16 amino acids. From germline, CDR1 is MNHEY and CDR2 SVGAGI.

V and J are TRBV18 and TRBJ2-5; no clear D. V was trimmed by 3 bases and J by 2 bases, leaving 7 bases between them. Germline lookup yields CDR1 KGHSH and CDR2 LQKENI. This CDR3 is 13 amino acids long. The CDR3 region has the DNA TGTGCCAGCTCACCCACTATTCAAGAGACCCAGTACTTC. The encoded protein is CASSPTIQETQYF.

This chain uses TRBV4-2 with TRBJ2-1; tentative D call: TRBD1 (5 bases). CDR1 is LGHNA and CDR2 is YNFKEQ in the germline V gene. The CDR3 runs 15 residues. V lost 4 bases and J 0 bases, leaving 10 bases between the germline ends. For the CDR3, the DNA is TGTGCCAGCAGCCCCAAGGGGCACTCCTACAATGAGCAGTTCTTC. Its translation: CASSPKGHSYNEQFF.

The CDR3 protein is CASSPGGRGNEKLFF. The CDR3 DNA follows: TGTGCCAGCAGCCCGGGGGGCCGCGGTAATGAAAAACTGTTTTTT. V is TRBV7-6 and J is TRBJ1-4; D is perhaps TRBD1 (6 bases). Trimming stripped 5 bases from V and 4 bases from J, with 14 bases between. Germline V CDR1 and CDR2: SGHVS, FNYEAQ. The CDR3 has 15 amino acids.

This CDR3 is CASNTGGQGYGYTF. As DNA, the CDR3 is TGTGCCAGCAATACAGGGGGCCAGGGCTATGGCTACACCTTC. The chain carries TRBV6-5 and TRBJ1-2, with TRBD1 matching over 9 bases. V lost 7 bases to trimming and J lost 4 bases; unmatched junction nucleotides: 7. This CDR3 region has 14 residues. The germline V gene encodes CDR1 MNHEY and CDR2 SVGAGI.

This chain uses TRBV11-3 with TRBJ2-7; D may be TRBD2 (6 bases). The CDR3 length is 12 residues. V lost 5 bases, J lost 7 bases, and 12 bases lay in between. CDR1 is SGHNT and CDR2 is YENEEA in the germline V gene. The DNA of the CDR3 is TGTGCCAGCAGCCCCCTTGGGGGGGAGCAGTACTTC. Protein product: CASSPLGGEQYF.

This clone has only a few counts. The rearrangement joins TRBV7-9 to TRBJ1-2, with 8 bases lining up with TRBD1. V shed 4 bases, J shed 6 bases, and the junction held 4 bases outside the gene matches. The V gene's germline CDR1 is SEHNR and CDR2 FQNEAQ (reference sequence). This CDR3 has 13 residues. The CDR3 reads CASSSGGADGYTF. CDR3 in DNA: TGTGCCAGCAGCTCAGGGGGCGCAGATGGCTACACCTTC.